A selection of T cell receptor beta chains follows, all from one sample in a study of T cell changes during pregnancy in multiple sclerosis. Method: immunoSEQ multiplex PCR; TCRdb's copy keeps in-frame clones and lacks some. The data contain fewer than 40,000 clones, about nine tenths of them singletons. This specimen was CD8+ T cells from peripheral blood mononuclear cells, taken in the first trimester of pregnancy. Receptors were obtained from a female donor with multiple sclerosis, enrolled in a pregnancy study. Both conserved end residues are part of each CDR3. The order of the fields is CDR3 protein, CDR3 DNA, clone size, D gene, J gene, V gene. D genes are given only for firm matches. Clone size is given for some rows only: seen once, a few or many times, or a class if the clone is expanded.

CASSKMELAVRYEQYF | TGTGCCAGCAGCAAAATGGAACTAGCGGTCCGATACGAGCAGTACTTC | - | - | TRBJ2-7 | TRBV21-1
CASSISSGGDYEQYF | TGTGCCAGCAGTATATCTAGCGGAGGGGACTACGAGCAGTACTTC | - | TRBD2 | TRBJ2-7 | TRBV27
CASSMGQTVQETQYF | TGTGCCAGTAGTATGGGACAAACGGTTCAAGAGACCCAGTACTTC | - | - | TRBJ2-5 | TRBV19
CASSLVRGGYEQYF | TGTGCCAGCAGTTTAGTGCGGGGCGGCTACGAGCAGTACTTC | - | - | TRBJ2-7 | TRBV27
CASSFASNQPQHF | TGTGCCAGCAGTTTCGCGAGCAATCAGCCCCAGCATTTT | - | - | TRBJ1-5 | TRBV27
CASSATGTAGYTF | TGTGCCAGCAGCGCAACCGGGACAGCTGGCTACACCTTC | few | TRBD1 | TRBJ1-2 | TRBV5-4
CASTFYRKGTDTQYF | TGTGCCAGCACCTTTTACAGGAAGGGGACAGATACGCAGTATTTT | few | - | TRBJ2-3 | TRBV28
CSARGSRDEQYF | TGCAGCGCCCGGGGGTCCAGGGACGAGCAGTACTTC | - | - | TRBJ2-7 | TRBV29-1
CASSPRGGRELFF | TGTGCCAGCAGTCCACGGGGGGGCCGGGAGCTGTTTTTT | - | TRBD2 | TRBJ2-2 | TRBV27
CASSLGEAGNEQFF | TGTGCCAGCAGTTTAGGTGAAGCGGGCAATGAGCAGTTCTTC | - | - | TRBJ2-1 | TRBV28
CASSSPTLSEQYF | TGTGCCAGCAGCTCACCGACTCTCTCCGAGCAGTACTTC | once | - | TRBJ2-7 | TRBV27
CASSHGQAGGIQYF | TGTGCCAGCAGCCACGGACAGGCCGGTGGCATTCAGTACTTC | once | TRBD1 | TRBJ2-4 | TRBV5-8
CASSIVGTGISEQYF | TGTGCCAGTAGTATAGTGGGGACAGGGATCTCCGAGCAGTACTTC | - | TRBD1 | TRBJ2-7 | TRBV19
CASSSLFAGGQETQYF | TGTGCCAGCAGTTCCCTTTTTGCGGGGGGCCAAGAGACCCAGTACTTC | once | TRBD2 | TRBJ2-5 | TRBV27
CASSARLATSTDTQYF | TGTGCCAGCAGCGCCCGACTAGCGACCAGCACAGATACGCAGTATTTT | - | TRBD2 | TRBJ2-3 | TRBV9
CASSQGQGFDEQFF | TGTGCCAGCAGCCAAGGACAGGGTTTCGATGAGCAGTTCTTC | - | TRBD1 | TRBJ2-1 | TRBV14
CASSIWGPDTQYF | TGTGCCAGTAGTATATGGGGCCCAGATACGCAGTATTTT | - | - | TRBJ2-3 | TRBV19
CASSPGTGGEAFF | TGTGCCAGCAGTCCCGGGACAGGGGGTGAAGCTTTCTTT | once | TRBD1 | TRBJ1-1 | TRBV6-5
CASSLLWGTGGRNTEAFF | TGTGCCAGCAGCCTCCTATGGGGGACAGGGGGGAGGAACACTGAAGCTTTCTTT | - | TRBD1 | TRBJ1-1 | TRBV7-2
CASSSSTSFYEQYF | TGTGCCAGCAGCTCTTCGACTAGTTTCTACGAGCAGTACTTC | - | - | TRBJ2-7 | TRBV7-2
CASSNYGGFNEKLFF | TGTGCCAGCAGCAATTACGGAGGGTTTAATGAAAAACTGTTTTTT | - | - | TRBJ1-4 | TRBV14
CSVGRSGQGSSYEQYF | TGCAGCGTTGGACGCTCGGGACAGGGGAGCTCCTACGAGCAGTACTTC | - | TRBD1 | TRBJ2-7 | TRBV29-1
CASSLRGRGRNEQFF | TGTGCCAGCAGCTTGAGAGGACGAGGGAGGAATGAGCAGTTCTTC | - | - | TRBJ2-1 | TRBV7-8
CASSLPQGDEQYF | TGTGCCAGCAGCTTACCCCAGGGCGACGAGCAGTACTTC | - | - | TRBJ2-7 | TRBV7-9
CAGGTPGGVTEAFF | TGTGCCGGAGGGACCCCGGGGGGAGTCACTGAAGCTTTCTTT | - | - | TRBJ1-1 | TRBV6-1
CASGRVPPYEQYF | TGTGCCAGCGGTCGGGTCCCCCCCTACGAGCAGTACTTC | - | - | TRBJ2-7 | TRBV2
CASGQSGLASYEQYF | TGTGCCAGCGGACAATCGGGACTAGCGTCCTACGAGCAGTACTTC | - | TRBD2 | TRBJ2-7 | TRBV27
CASSETGTAYNEQFF | TGTGCCAGCAGCGAGACTGGGACAGCTTACAATGAGCAGTTCTTC | - | TRBD1 | TRBJ2-1 | TRBV7-3
CASSQELAGGPSHEQYF | TGCGCCAGCAGCCAAGAGCTAGCGGGAGGGCCTTCCCACGAGCAGTACTTC | - | TRBD2 | TRBJ2-7 | TRBV4-1
CASSSGLASNEQFF | TGTGCCAGCAGCTCCGGACTGGCCAGCAATGAGCAGTTCTTC | - | - | TRBJ2-1 | TRBV7-3
CASSLGGFLRIF | TGCGCCAGCAGCTTGGGCGGCTTTCTAAGGATCTTC | - | - | TRBJ2-1 | TRBV5-1
CASTLGAAEQYF | TGTGCCAGCACCCTTGGGGCTGCTGAGCAGTACTTC | - | - | TRBJ2-7 | TRBV13
CASSLGQGSYEQYF | TGTGCCAGCAGCTTGGGACAAGGCTCCTACGAGCAGTACTTC | - | - | TRBJ2-7 | TRBV5-4
CASSQRGQTTTNEKLFF | TGCGCCAGCAGCCAACGGGGACAGACCACAACTAATGAAAAACTGTTTTTT | - | TRBD1 | TRBJ1-4 | TRBV4-1
CSVETGVTDTQYF | TGCAGCGTTGAAACGGGGGTAACAGATACGCAGTATTTT | - | - | TRBJ2-3 | TRBV29-1
CASSVGDTSTDTQYF | TGTGCCAGCAGCGTAGGGGACACCAGCACAGATACGCAGTATTTT | - | - | TRBJ2-3 | TRBV9
CASSAGGSLGETQYF | TGTGCCAGCAGTGCGGGAGGTTCTCTTGGGGAGACCCAGTACTTC | - | TRBD2 | TRBJ2-5 | TRBV9
CASSFPSLAGNEQYF | TGTGCCAGCAGCTTTCCTTCCCTAGCGGGGAACGAGCAGTACTTC | - | TRBD2 | TRBJ2-7 | TRBV7-9
CASSQAWGLLSDGNTIYF | TGTGCCAGCAGCCAAGCATGGGGGCTTCTGTCGGACGGAAACACCATATATTTT | - | - | TRBJ1-3 | TRBV4-2
CASSLSGSRLDTQYF | TGTGCCAGCAGTCTTAGCGGGAGTAGGTTAGATACGCAGTATTTT | - | TRBD2 | TRBJ2-3 | TRBV28
CASRVGGSGANVLTF | TGTGCCAGTAGAGTAGGGGGATCTGGGGCCAACGTCCTGACTTTC | - | - | TRBJ2-6 | TRBV19
CASSLPEDRGIYEQYF | TGTGCCAGCAGCTTGCCGGAGGACCGAGGCATCTACGAGCAGTACTTC | - | - | TRBJ2-7 | TRBV5-5
CASPQRTGHGGETQYF | TGTGCCAGCCCCCAACGGACGGGACACGGAGGAGAGACCCAGTACTTC | - | - | TRBJ2-5 | TRBV6-7
CAWSLGQGNQPQHF | TGTGCCTGGAGTCTCGGACAGGGCAATCAGCCCCAGCATTTT | - | TRBD1 | TRBJ1-5 | TRBV30
CASSKHPTGDYEQYF | TGTGCCAGCAGCAAACACCCGACAGGGGACTACGAGCAGTACTTC | - | TRBD1 | TRBJ2-7 | TRBV7-9
CASSFVQGHQPQHF | TGTGCCAGCAGCTTTGTACAGGGCCATCAGCCCCAGCATTTT | - | - | TRBJ1-5 | TRBV5-8
CASSEGLAGAWELFF | TGTGCCAGCAGTGAGGGACTAGCGGGAGCGTGGGAGCTGTTTTTT | - | TRBD2 | TRBJ2-2 | TRBV2
CASSWRDGSYEQYF | TGTGCCAGCAGCTGGCGGGACGGCTCCTACGAGCAGTACTTC | once | - | TRBJ2-7 | TRBV6-5
CASTGRTSGPDTQYF | TGTGCCAGCACCGGCCGGACTAGCGGCCCAGATACGCAGTATTTT | - | TRBD2 | TRBJ2-3 | TRBV6-6